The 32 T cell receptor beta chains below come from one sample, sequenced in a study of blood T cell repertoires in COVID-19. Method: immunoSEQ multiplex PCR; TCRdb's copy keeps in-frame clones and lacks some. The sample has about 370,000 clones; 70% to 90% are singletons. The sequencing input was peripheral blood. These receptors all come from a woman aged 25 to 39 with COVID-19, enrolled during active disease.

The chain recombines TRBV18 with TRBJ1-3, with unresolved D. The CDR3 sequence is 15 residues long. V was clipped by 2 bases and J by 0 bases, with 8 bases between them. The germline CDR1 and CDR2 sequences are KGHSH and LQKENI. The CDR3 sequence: CASSPARSSGNTIYF. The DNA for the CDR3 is TGTGCCAGCTCACCAGCGAGAAGCTCTGGAAACACCATATATTTT.

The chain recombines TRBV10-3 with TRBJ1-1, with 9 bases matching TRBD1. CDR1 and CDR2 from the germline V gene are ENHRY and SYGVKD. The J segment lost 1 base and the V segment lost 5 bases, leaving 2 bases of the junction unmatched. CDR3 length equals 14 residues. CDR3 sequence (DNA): TGTGCCATCAGTCAACAGGGGGCGAACACTGAAGCTTTCTTT. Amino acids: CAISQQGANTEAFF.

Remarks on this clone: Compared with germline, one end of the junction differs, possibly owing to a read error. This chain's CDR3 is CASSFGTSKNF. Here the CDR3 DNA reads TGTGCCAGCAGCTTTGGGACTAGCAAGAATTTT. The chain has TRBV5-6 and TRBJ2-3; 9 nucleotides agree with TRBD2. The CDR3 covers 11 residues. From germline, CDR1 is SGHDT and CDR2 YYEEEE.

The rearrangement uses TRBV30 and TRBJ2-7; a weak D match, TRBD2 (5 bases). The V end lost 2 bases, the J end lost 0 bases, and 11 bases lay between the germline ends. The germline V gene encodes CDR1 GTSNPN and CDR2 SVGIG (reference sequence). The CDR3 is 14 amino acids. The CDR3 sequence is CAWSSSRSSYEQYV. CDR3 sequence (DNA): TGTGCCTGGAGTTCTAGCCGCAGCTCCTACGAGCAGTACGTC.

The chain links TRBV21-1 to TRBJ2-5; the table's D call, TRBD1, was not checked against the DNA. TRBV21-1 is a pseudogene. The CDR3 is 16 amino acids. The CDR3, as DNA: TGTGCCAGCAGCAAAGGGGGGCACCGAAAACAAGAGACCCAGTACTTC. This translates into CASSKGGHRKQETQYF.

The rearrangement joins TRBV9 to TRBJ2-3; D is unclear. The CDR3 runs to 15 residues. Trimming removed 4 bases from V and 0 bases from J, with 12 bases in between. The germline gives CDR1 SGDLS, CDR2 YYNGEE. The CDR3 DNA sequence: TGTGCCAGCAGCCCCAGGCACCGAAGCACAGATACGCAGTATTTT. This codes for CASSPRHRSTDTQYF.

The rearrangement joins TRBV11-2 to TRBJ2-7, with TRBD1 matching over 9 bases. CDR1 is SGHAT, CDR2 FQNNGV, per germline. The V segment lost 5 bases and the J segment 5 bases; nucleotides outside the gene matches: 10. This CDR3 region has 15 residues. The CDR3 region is CASSTRGQGYDEQYF. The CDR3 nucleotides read TGTGCCAGCAGCACTCGGGGACAGGGTTACGACGAGCAGTACTTC. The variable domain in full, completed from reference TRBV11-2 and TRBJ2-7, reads EAGVAQSPRYKIIEKRQSVAFWCNPISGHATLYWYQQILGQGPKLLIQFQNNGVVDDSQLPKDRFSAERLKGVDSTLKIQPAKLEDSAVYLCASSTRGQGYDEQYFGPGTRLTVT.

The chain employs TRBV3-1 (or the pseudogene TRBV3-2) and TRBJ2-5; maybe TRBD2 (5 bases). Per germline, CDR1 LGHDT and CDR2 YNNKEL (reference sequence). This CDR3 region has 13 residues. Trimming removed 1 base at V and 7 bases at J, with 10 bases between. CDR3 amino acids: CASSQGGLGTQYF. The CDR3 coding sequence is TGTGCCAGCAGCCAAGGCGGGTTGGGGACCCAGTACTTC.

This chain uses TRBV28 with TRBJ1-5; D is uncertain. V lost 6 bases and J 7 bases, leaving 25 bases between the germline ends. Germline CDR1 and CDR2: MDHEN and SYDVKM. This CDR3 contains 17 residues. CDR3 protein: CASSLLPGNTAGQPQHF. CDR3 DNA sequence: TGTGCCAGCAGCTTGCTCCCGGGTAATACGGCTGGGCAGCCCCAGCATTTT.

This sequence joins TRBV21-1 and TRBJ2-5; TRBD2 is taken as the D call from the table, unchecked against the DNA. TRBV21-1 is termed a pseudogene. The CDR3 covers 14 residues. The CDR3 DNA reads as TGTGCCAGCAGCACCACTAGCGGGAAAGAGACCCAGTACTTC. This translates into CASSTTSGKETQYF.

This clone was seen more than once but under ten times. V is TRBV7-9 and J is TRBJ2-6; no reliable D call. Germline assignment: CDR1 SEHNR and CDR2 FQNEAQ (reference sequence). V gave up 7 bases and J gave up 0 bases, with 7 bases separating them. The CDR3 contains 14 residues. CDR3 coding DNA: TGTGCCAGCACCATCTACTCTGGGGCCAACGTCCTGACTTTC. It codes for CASTIYSGANVLTF.

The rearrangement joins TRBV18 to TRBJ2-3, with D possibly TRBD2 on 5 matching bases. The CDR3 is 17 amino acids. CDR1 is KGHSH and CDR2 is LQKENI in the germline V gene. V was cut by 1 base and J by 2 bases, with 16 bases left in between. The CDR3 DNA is TGTGCCAGCTCACCACGTCCGGGCATCGGGGACACAGATACGCAGTATTTT. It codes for CASSPRPGIGDTDTQYF.

CDR3 bases: TGTGCCAGCAGCTCCAGTACCGGACTAGAGCGTGCAGATACGCAGTATTTT. It translates to CASSSSTGLERADTQYF. V is TRBV11-2 and J is TRBJ2-3; TRBD2 agrees at 7 bases. Germline CDR1 and CDR2: SGHAT and FQNNGV. The CDR3 spans 17 residues. Trimming at V came to 4 bases and at J to 4 bases, leaving 14 bases not matched to a gene.

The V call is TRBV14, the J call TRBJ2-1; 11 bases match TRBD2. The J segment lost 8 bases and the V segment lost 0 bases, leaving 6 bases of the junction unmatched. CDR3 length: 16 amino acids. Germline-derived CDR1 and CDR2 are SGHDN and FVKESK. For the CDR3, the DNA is TGTGCCAGCAGCCAAGATCCACTAGCGGGAGTCTATGAGCAGTTCTTC. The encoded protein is CASSQDPLAGVYEQFF.

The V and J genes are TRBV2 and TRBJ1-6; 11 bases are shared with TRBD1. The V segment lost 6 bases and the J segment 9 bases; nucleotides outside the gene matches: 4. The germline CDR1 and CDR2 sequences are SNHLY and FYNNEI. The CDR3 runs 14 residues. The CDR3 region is CASRGTGGSSPLHF. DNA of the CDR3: TGTGCCAGCAGGGGGACAGGGGGAAGTTCACCCCTCCACTTT.

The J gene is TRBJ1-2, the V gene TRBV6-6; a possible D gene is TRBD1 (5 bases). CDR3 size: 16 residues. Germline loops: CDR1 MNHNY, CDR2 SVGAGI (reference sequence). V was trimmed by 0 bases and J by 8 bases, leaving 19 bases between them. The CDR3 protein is CASSYSGRDGGVGYTF. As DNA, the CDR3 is TGTGCCAGCAGTTACTCAGGTCGCGACGGGGGGGTCGGCTACACCTTC.

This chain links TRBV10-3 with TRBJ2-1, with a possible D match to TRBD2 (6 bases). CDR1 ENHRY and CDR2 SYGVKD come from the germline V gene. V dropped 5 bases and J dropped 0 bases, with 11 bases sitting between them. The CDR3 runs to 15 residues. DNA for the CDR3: TGTGCCATCAGTAGGGACTCCGGCTCCTACAATGAGCAGTTCTTC. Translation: CAISRDSGSYNEQFF.

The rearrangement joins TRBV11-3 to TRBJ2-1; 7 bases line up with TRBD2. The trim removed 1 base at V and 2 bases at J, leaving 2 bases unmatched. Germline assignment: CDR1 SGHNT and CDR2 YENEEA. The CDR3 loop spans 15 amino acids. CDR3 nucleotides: TGTGCCAGCAGCTTAGGGGGGGGTGCCTACAATGAGCAGTTCTTC. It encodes CASSLGGGAYNEQFF.

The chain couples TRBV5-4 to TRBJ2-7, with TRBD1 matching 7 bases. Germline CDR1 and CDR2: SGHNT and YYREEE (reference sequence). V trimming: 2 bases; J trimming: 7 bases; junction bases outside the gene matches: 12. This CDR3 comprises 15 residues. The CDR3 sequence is CASSFYDRALDEQYF. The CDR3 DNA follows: TGTGCCAGCAGCTTTTATGACAGGGCCCTGGATGAGCAGTACTTC.

The CDR3 nucleotides read TGTGCCAGTCTCCCCTGGAGCGGGGAGCTGTTTTTT. It specifies CASLPWSGELFF. The chain employs TRBV7-9 and TRBJ2-2, with D uncertain. Between the trimmed V and J ends, which lost 9 bases and 7 bases, there was a span of 12 bases. Germline CDR1 and CDR2: SEHNR and FQNEAQ (reference sequence). The CDR3 length is 12 residues.

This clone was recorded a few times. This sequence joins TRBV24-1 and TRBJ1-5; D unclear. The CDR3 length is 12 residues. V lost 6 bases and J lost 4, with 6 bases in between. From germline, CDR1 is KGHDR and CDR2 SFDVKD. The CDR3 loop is CATSRDNQPQHF. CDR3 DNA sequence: TGTGCCACCAGTCGGGATAATCAGCCCCAGCATTTT.

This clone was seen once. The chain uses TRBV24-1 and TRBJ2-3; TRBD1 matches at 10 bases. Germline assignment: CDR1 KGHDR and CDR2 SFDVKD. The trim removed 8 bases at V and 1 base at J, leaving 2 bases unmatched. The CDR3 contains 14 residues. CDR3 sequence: CATTGTGGTDTQYF. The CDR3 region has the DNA TGTGCCACCACCGGGACAGGGGGCACAGATACGCAGTATTTT.

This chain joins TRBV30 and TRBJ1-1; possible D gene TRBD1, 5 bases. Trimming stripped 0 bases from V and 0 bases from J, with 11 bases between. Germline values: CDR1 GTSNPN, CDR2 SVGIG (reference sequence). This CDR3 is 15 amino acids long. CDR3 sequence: CAWSVVRQLNTEAFF. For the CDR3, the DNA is TGTGCCTGGAGTGTGGTTCGACAGCTGAACACTGAAGCTTTCTTT.

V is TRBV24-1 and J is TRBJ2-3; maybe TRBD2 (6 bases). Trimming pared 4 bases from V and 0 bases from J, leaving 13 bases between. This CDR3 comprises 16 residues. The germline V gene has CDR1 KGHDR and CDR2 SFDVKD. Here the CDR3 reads CATSDPGTLSTDTQYF. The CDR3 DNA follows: TGTGCCACCAGTGACCCCGGGACTCTAAGCACAGATACGCAGTATTTT.

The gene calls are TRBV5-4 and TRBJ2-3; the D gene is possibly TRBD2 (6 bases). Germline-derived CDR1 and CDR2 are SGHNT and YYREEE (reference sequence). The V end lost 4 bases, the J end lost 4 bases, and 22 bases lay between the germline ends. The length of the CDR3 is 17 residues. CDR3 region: CASSPWGSAGIADTQYF. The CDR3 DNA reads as TGTGCCAGCAGCCCGTGGGGTTCGGCGGGAATAGCAGATACGCAGTATTTT. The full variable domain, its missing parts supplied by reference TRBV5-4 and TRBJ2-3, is ETGVTQSPTHLIKTRGQQVTLRCSSQSGHNTVSWYQQALGQGPQFIFQYYREEENGRGNFPPRFSGLQFPNYSSELNVNALELDDSALYLCASSPWGSAGIADTQYFGPGTRLTVL.

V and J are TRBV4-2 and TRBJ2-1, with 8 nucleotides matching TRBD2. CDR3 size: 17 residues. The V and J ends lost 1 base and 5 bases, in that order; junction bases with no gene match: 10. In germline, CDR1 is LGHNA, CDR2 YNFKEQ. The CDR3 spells CASSQVSGRQIHNEQFF. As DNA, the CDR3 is TGTGCCAGCAGCCAAGTAAGCGGGAGACAAATTCACAATGAGCAGTTCTTC.

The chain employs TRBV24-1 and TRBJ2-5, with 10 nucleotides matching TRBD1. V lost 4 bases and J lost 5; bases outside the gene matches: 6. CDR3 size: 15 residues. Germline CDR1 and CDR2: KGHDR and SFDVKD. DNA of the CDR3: TGTGCCACCAGTGACCCGACAGGGGGCGGGGAGACCCAGTACTTC. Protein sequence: CATSDPTGGGETQYF.

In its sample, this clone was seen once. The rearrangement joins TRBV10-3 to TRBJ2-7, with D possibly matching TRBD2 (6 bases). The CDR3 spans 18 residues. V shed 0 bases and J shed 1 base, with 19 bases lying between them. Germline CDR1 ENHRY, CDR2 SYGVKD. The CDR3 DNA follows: TGTGCCATCAGTGAGTCTGGGGGTACTCCGGGGGAGTCCTACGAGCAGTACGTC. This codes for CAISESGGTPGESYEQYV.

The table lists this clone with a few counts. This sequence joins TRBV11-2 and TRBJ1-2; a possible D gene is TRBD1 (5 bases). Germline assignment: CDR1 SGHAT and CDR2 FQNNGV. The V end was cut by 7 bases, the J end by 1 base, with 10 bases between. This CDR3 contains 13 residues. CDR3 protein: CASKAGGNYGYTF. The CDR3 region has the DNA TGTGCCAGCAAAGCGGGGGGTAACTATGGCTACACCTTC.

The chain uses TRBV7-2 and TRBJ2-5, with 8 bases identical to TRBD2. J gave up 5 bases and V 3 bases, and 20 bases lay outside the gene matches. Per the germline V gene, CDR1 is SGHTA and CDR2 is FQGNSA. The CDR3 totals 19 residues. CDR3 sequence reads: CASSFAPASTGGPGETQYF. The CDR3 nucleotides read TGTGCCAGCAGCTTCGCCCCCGCTAGCACGGGAGGGCCCGGGGAGACCCAGTACTTC.

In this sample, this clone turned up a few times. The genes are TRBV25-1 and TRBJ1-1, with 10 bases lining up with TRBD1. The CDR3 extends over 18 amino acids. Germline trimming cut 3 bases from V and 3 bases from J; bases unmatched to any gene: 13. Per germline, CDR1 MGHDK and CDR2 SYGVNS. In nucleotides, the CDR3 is TGTGCCAGCAGTGACTCCCCGGACAGGGGGGTTAGGGACACTGAAGCTTTCTTT. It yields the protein CASSDSPDRGVRDTEAFF.

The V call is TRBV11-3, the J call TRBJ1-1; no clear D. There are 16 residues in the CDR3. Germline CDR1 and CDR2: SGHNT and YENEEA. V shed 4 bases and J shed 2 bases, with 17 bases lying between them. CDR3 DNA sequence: TGTGCCAGCAGCTCCACAATTGCCGTCAGAAACACTGAAGCTTTCTTT. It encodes CASSSTIAVRNTEAFF.